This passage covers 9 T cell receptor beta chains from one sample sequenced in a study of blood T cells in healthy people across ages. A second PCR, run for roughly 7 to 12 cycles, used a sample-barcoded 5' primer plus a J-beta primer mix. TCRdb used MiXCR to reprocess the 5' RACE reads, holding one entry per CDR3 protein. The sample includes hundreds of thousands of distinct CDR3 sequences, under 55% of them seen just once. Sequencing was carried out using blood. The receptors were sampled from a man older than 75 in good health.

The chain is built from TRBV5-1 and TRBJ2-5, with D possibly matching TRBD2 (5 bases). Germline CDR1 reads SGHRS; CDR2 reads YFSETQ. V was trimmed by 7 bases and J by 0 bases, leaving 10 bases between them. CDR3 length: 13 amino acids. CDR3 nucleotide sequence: TGCGCCAGCTACACGGGGAACCAAGAGACCCAGTACTTC. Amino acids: CASYTGNQETQYF.

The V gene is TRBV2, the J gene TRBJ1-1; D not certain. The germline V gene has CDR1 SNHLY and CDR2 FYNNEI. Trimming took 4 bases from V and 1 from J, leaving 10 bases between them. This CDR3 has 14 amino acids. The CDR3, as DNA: TGTGCCAGCAGTGTTGACCTGTCGAACACTGAAGCTTTCTTT. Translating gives CASSVDLSNTEAFF.

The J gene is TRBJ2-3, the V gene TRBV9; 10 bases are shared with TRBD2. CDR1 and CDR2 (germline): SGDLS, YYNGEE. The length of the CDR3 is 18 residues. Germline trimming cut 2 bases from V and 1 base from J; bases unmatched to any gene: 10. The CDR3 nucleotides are TGTGCCAGCAGCGTTCCTAGCGGGGGCCTTCTCCGCACAGATACGCAGTATTTT. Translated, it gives CASSVPSGGLLRTDTQYF.

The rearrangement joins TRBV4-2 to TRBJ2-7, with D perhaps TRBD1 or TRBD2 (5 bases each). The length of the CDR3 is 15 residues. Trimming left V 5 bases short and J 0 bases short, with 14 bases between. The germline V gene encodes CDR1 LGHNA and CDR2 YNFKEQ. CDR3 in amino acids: CASSFPGAVSYEQYF. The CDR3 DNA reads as TGTGCCAGCAGCTTCCCCGGGGCGGTCTCCTACGAGCAGTACTTC.

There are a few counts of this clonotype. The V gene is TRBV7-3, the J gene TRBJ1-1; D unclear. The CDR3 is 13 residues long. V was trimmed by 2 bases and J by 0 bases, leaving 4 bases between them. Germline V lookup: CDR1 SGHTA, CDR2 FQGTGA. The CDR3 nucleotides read TGTGCCAGCAGCTTACAAATGAACACTGAAGCTTTCTTT. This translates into CASSLQMNTEAFF.

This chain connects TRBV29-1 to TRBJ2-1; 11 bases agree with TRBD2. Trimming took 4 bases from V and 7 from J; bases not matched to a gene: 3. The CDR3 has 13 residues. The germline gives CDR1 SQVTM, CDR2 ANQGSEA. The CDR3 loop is CSVGASGRNEQFF. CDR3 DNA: TGCAGCGTTGGGGCTAGCGGGAGGAATGAGCAGTTCTTC.

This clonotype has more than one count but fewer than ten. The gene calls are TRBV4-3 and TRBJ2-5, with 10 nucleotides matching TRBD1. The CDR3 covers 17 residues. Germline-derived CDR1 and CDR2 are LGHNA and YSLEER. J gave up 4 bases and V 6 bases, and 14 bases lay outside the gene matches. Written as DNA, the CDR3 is TGCGCCAGCAGTCAGGGGGTCAACAGGGACAGGGGAGAGACCCAGTACTTC. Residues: CASSQGVNRDRGETQYF.

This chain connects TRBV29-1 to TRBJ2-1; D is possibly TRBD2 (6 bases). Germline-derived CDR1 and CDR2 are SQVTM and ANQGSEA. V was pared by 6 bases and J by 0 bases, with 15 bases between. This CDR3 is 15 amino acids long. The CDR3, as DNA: TGCAGCGTCACCGGGACTCCAAGCTCCTACAATGAGCAGTTCTTC. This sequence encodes CSVTGTPSSYNEQFF.

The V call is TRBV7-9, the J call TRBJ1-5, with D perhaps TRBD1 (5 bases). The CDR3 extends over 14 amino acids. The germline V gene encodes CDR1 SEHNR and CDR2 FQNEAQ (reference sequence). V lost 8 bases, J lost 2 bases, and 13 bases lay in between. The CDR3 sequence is CASGPTGRNQPQHF. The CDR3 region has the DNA TGTGCCAGCGGCCCCACAGGCCGCAATCAGCCCCAGCATTTT.